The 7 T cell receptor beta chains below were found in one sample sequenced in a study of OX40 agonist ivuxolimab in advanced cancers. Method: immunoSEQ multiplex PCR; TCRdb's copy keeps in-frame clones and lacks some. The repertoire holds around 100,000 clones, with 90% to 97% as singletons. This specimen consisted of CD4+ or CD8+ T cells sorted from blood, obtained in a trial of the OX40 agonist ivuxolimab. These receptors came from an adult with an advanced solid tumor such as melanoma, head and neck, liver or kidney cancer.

The CDR3 bases are TGCAGCGGTGACGCGGGACAGGGGACAGATACGCAGTATTTT. It codes for CSGDAGQGTDTQYF. The chain combines TRBV29-1 with TRBJ2-3, with 10 bases lining up with TRBD1. Germline values: CDR1 SQVTM, CDR2 ANQGSEA. The CDR3 spans 14 residues. V lost 7 bases to trimming and J lost 3 bases; unmatched junction nucleotides: 7.

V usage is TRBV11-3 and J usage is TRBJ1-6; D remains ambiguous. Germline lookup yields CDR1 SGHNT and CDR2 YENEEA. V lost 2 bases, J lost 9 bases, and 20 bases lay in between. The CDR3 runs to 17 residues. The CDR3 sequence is CASSLPKIKGIGSPLHF. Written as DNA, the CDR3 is TGTGCCAGCAGCTTACCTAAGATTAAGGGAATAGGTTCACCCCTCCACTTT.

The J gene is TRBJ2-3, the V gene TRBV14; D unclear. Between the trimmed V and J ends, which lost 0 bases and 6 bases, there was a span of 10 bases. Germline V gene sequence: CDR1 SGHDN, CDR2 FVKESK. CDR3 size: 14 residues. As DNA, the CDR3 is TGTGCCAGCAGCCAAGATCGATTGCTGGATACGCAGTATTTT. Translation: CASSQDRLLDTQYF.

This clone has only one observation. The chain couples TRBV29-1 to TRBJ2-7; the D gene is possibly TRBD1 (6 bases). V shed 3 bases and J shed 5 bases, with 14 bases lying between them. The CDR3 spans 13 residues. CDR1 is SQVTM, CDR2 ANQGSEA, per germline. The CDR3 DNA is TGCAGCGTTGATAGGCAGGGGAGCAACGAGCAGTACTTC. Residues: CSVDRQGSNEQYF.

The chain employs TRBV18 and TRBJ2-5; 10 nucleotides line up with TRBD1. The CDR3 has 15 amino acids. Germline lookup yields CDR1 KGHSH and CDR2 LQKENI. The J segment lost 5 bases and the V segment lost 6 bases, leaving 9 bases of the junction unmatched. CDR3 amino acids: CASSTDRGHWETQYF. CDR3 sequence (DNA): TGTGCCAGCTCGACCGACAGGGGGCATTGGGAGACCCAGTACTTC.

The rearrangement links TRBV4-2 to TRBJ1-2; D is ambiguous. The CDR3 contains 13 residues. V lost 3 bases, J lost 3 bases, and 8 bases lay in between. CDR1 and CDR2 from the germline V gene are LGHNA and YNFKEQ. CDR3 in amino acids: CASSHPGDYGYTF. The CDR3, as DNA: TGTGCCAGCAGCCATCCGGGAGACTATGGCTACACCTTC.

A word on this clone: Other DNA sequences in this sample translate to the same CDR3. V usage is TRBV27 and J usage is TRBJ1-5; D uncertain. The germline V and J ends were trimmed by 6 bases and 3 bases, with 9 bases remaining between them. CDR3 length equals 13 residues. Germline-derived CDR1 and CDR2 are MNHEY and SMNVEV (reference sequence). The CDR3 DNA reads TGTGCCAGCAGCCTGGGGTCCAATCAGCCCCAGCATTTT. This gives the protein CASSLGSNQPQHF.